This T cell receptor beta chain originates from a study of cytomegalovirus exposure and HLA in healthy donors. Study-wide results and caveats: Later analysis demonstrated an association between a missense DCLRE1C variant and TCR beta V- and J-gene trimming.

Germline trimming cut 8 bases from V and 4 bases from J; bases unmatched to any gene: 11. Germline lookup yields CDR1 MNHEY and CDR2 SMNVEV (reference sequence). CDR3 size: 16 residues. About this clone: Its antigen is as yet unknown.

The primer mix had 60 Vbeta and 13 Jbeta primers. The method was immunoSEQ multiplex PCR; TCRdb's version includes in-frame clones alone and lacks a portion of them. The top ten hold roughly 4.5% of the sample, which has 150,000 to 200,000 clones, roughly 77% seen once. This TCR came from a man aged 18 to 29 in good health and CMV-seropositive. The specimen sequenced was PBMCs. The V and J genes are TRBV27 and TRBJ2-5; 12 bases fit TRBD2. Here the CDR3 DNA reads TGTGCCAGCGGAGGACTAGCGGGGATCTCCGGAGAGACCCAGTACTTC. It encodes CASGGLAGISGETQYF.